These T cell receptor beta chains were read from a single sample in a study of T cell responses to AZD1222 COVID-19 vaccine. Method: immunoSEQ multiplex PCR; TCRdb's copy keeps in-frame clones and lacks some. This table has approximately 82,000 clones, 90% appearing once. Specimen: peripheral blood, collected on day 0 of AZD1222 vaccination. These receptors were taken from an adult in good health. Both conserved end residues are part of each CDR3. The listing skips clone size in some rows; elsewhere it reads once, few, many or a size class.

v_call clone_size cdr3_aa
TRBV7-8 - CASSLEVSGTYEQYF
TRBV5-1 - CASSPRGSAGELFF
TRBV13 - CASSFRTGASNEKLFF
TRBV19 - CATNGRGQGHYEQYF
TRBV7-2 - CASSLGSGDSNQPQHF
TRBV2 few CASRGGGISSGNTIYF
TRBV5-1 - CASRQSGTENEKLFF
TRBV6-8 - CASLTGTSYEQYF
TRBV6-4 - CASSRSGAYNEQFF
TRBV6-8 - CASRYTDHDRAYRGAVF
TRBV5-1 - CASSLESQAGSGNTIYF
TRBV7-2 - CASSLGGQGIGGYTF
TRBV6-2/TRBV6-3 - CASSLPGPNTEAFF
TRBV7-2 - CASSLLPGPDFQETQYF
TRBV7-2 once CASSLVGENTEAFF
TRBV7-2 - CASSATGEKLFF
TRBV2 - CASIPEGNTIYF
TRBV4-1 once CASSQEGGLSGNTIYF
TRBV6-5 few CASSPRQGRTEAFF
TRBV2 - CASSVWANTGELFF
TRBV9 - CASSADRGYSPLHF
TRBV19 - CASSTRTGSNGYTF
TRBV19 - CASSGTTGGAFF
TRBV3-1/TRBV3-2 - CASSHTSGPRGNEQFF
TRBV30 - CASDRVSTEAFF
TRBV5-1 - CASARLGDDYGYTF
TRBV6-2/TRBV6-3 - CASSYLPGASNQPQHF
TRBV6-6 - CASSIQSSYNEQFF
TRBV23-1 - CASSQSSGPAKTGNTIYF
TRBV5-4 - CASSPTLPLGGYTF
TRBV2 - CASRLQGTSYEQYF
TRBV6-5 - CASTRGADYEQYF
TRBV5-1 - CASSLGIMGYGSPLHF
TRBV28 - CASTLRGRYNEQFF
TRBV30 - CAWGDRGITGANVLTF
TRBV1 - CTSSRGRGGETQYF
TRBV6-1 once CASSETLRGNQPQHF
TRBV28 - CASSLLTWGYTF
TRBV7-3 - CASSLNRANTGELFF
TRBV6-5 - CASSQGQGGYTF
TRBV10-3 - CATRGSYGDNEQFF
TRBV3-1/TRBV3-2 - CASSPGLRGRGEKLFF
TRBV28 - CASLEGSYNQPQHF
TRBV25-1 - CASSGSRRPKADTQYF
TRBV4-1 - CASSQEEWGLAGARFEQYF
TRBV6-6 - CASSYQGNAEAFF
TRBV7-2 - CASSLWTRRAQYF
TRBV11-2 - CASSPQGSPYGYTF
TRBV15 - CATSRLMNTEAFF
TRBV19 - CASIKDGNTEAFF
TRBV2 few CASTAGAISPLHF
TRBV28 - CASSRTGVDEKLFF
TRBV7-7 - CASSSGLFIGPYNEQFF
TRBV19 - CASSIDGGLRAYGYTF
TRBV3-1/TRBV3-2 - CASSQDATNTLSTDTQYF
TRBV28 once CASSPNYNQPQHF
TRBV2 - CASSVIGVGYEQYF
TRBV12-3/TRBV12-4 - CASSLLPYNEQFF
TRBV6-1 - CASSEASFWGNQPQHF